What follows are 13 T cell receptor beta chains derived from one specimen sequenced in a study of cytomegalovirus exposure and HLA in healthy donors. The PCR contained 60 Vbeta and 13 Jbeta primers. Here immunoSEQ multiplex PCR was the method, and the copy in TCRdb shows in-frame clones only, minus some. There are roughly 100,000 clones in the sample; about four fifths occur only once, and under 6.5% lies in the top ten. The specimen sequenced was PBMCs. Receptors were obtained from a woman between 50 and 59 years old in good health and CMV-seropositive.

This chain joins TRBV5-4 and TRBJ1-1, with D perhaps matching TRBD1 (5 bases). V lost 7 bases and J lost 4, with 20 bases in between. The CDR3 runs 15 residues. Germline CDR1 is SGHNT and CDR2 is YYREEE (reference sequence). This chain's CDR3 is CASHKEGRGGTEAFF. For the CDR3, the DNA is TGTGCCAGCCATAAGGAGGGGCGGGGAGGCACTGAAGCTTTCTTT.

This rearrangement joins TRBV19 to TRBJ1-3, with D hard to call. The germline V gene encodes CDR1 LNHDA and CDR2 SQIVND (reference sequence). Trimming pared 8 bases from V and 0 bases from J, leaving 14 bases between. The CDR3 spans 15 residues. In DNA form, the CDR3 reads TGTGCCAGTTCAACCACCACAGTCTCTGGAAACACCATATATTTT. This encodes CASSTTTVSGNTIYF.

The table lists this clone with a few counts. This chain links TRBV4-3 with TRBJ2-6, with D perhaps matching TRBD1 (6 bases). V lost 0 bases and J lost 0, with 15 bases in between. Germline lookup yields CDR1 LGHNA and CDR2 YSLEER. The CDR3 is made up of 19 amino acids. Written as DNA, the CDR3 is TGCGCCAGCAGCCAAGATGGGGGCCTAGGGTTCTCTGGGGCCAACGTCCTGACTTTC. Residues: CASSQDGGLGFSGANVLTF.

The chain carries TRBV19 and TRBJ1-1; no definite D call. Germline V gene lookup returns CDR1 LNHDA and CDR2 SQIVND (reference sequence). CDR3 length: 12 amino acids. Trimming shortened V by 3 bases and J by 13 bases, and 15 bases separated the two germline ends. The CDR3 protein is CASSIWTSRCFF. The CDR3 DNA sequence: TGTGCCAGTAGTATCTGGACTTCGCGGTGTTTCTTT.

This chain uses TRBV6-6 with TRBJ2-7; D might be TRBD2 (7 bases). CDR1 is MNHNY and CDR2 is SVGAGI in the germline V gene (reference sequence). With 3 bases removed from V and 6 bases from J, the gap between germline ends came to 21 bases. This CDR3 has 16 residues. CDR3: CASSYGGGGGLGEQYF. In DNA, the CDR3 is TGTGCCAGCAGTTATGGTGGAGGGGGGGGTTTAGGCGAGCAGTACTTC.

V is TRBV10-3 and J is TRBJ1-2; D remains unclear. Trimming pared 4 bases from V and 2 bases from J, leaving 5 bases between. The CDR3 contains 12 residues. The germline V gene encodes CDR1 ENHRY and CDR2 SYGVKD. In DNA, the CDR3 is TGTGCCATCAGTGGGGAGAACTATGGCTACACCTTC. Amino acids: CAISGENYGYTF.

This chain connects TRBV4-1 to TRBJ1-4; 8 nucleotides line up with TRBD1. Unmatched junction bases numbered 22, after V lost 5 bases and J lost 8 bases. CDR3 size: 19 residues. CDR1 MGHRA and CDR2 YSYEKL come from the germline V gene. For the CDR3, the DNA is TGCGCCAGCAGCTGGGCCGGGACAGGCGGATCTTTTGTAAAGGAAAAACTGTTTTTT. This encodes CASSWAGTGGSFVKEKLFF.

In this sample, this clone turned up once. The V and J genes are TRBV15 and TRBJ1-1; D remains ambiguous. The CDR3 loop spans 12 amino acids. Between the trimmed V and J ends, which lost 4 bases and 7 bases, there was a span of 10 bases. Germline CDR1 and CDR2: LNHNV and YYDKDF (reference sequence). CDR3 nucleotide sequence: TGTGCCACCAGCACTCCACTCAATGAAGCTTTCTTT. It codes for CATSTPLNEAFF.

The rearrangement links TRBV5-1 to TRBJ2-1; 7 bases fit TRBD1. Trimming took 2 bases from V and 8 from J; bases not matched to a gene: 1. Germline CDR1 is SGHRS and CDR2 is YFSETQ. The CDR3 is 12 amino acids. The CDR3 bases are TGCGCCAGCAGCTTCCAGGGGGATGAGCAGTTCTTC. It specifies CASSFQGDEQFF.

The gene calls are TRBV6-1 and TRBJ1-2; possible D gene TRBD1, 5 bases. Trimming took 3 bases from V and 0 from J, leaving 14 bases between them. The CDR3 is 16 residues long. The germline V gene encodes CDR1 MNHNS and CDR2 SASEGT. The CDR3 reads CASSELGRSPNYGYTF. The CDR3, as DNA: TGTGCCAGCAGTGAGCTGGGGCGCAGTCCTAACTATGGCTACACCTTC.

This sequence joins TRBV6-6 and TRBJ1-2, with 12 bases aligning to TRBD1. The CDR3 loop spans 15 amino acids. The V gene's germline CDR1 is MNHNY and CDR2 SVGAGI (reference sequence). J lost 5 bases, V lost 6 bases, and 7 bases had no gene match. CDR3 region: CASSRDRGRFYGYTF. CDR3 DNA sequence: TGTGCCAGCAGCCGGGACAGGGGGCGTTTTTATGGCTACACCTTC.

This chain joins TRBV30 and TRBJ2-7; D might be TRBD2 (5 bases). This CDR3 is built from 14 residues. Germline V CDR1 and CDR2: GTSNPN, SVGIG (reference sequence). Deletions cut 4 bases from V and 3 bases from J, with 16 bases between. The CDR3 region is CAWTFGHGGYEQYF. The DNA for the CDR3 is TGTGCCTGGACTTTTGGGCACGGAGGCTACGAGCAGTACTTC.

V and J are TRBV28 and TRBJ2-3; 12 nucleotides align to TRBD2. Germline V CDR1 and CDR2: MDHEN, SYDVKM. The CDR3 loop spans 15 amino acids. With V trimmed by 4 bases and J by 5 bases, 4 bases remained unmatched. The CDR3 DNA is TGTGCCAGCAGTTCTAGCGGGGGGGCCATAGATACGCAGTATTTT. Protein product: CASSSSGGAIDTQYF.